This entry lists 26 T cell receptor beta chains sequenced from one sample in a study of cytomegalovirus exposure and HLA in healthy donors. Use of 60 Vbeta and 13 Jbeta primers characterized the PCR. Some clones are missing from TCRdb's copy, which holds only in-frame ones; the method was immunoSEQ multiplex PCR. The data hold 100,000 to 150,000 clones, with 70% to 85% observed a single time. Sequencing was carried out using PBMCs. The receptors shown here come from a man aged 18 to 29 in good health and CMV-seronegative.

The rearrangement uses TRBV9 and TRBJ1-1, with D maybe TRBD1 (5 bases). This CDR3 is 14 amino acids long. Per germline, CDR1 SGDLS and CDR2 YYNGEE. The V end was cut by 4 bases, the J end by 5 bases, with 15 bases between. CDR3 in DNA: TGTGCCAGCAGCTTGGAGGGGTTCGGGACTGAAGCTTTCTTT. This sequence encodes CASSLEGFGTEAFF.

The rearrangement links TRBV13 to TRBJ1-3, with no clear D. Germline CDR1 PRHDT, CDR2 FYEKMQ (reference sequence). The CDR3 consists of 17 residues. The V and J ends lost 0 bases and 0 bases respectively, with 12 bases between them. Here the CDR3 reads CASSLGLWSSSGNTIYF. The CDR3 nucleotides read TGTGCCAGCAGCTTAGGGTTGTGGAGTTCCTCTGGAAACACCATATATTTT.

This chain links TRBV12-2 with TRBJ1-1; the DNA was not compared with TRBD1, the D call given in the table. TRBV12-2 is a pseudogene. The CDR3 has 18 amino acids. CDR3 residues: CASRRGGPGTGGRREAFF. In nucleotides, the CDR3 is TGTGCAAGTCGCCGAGGGGGACCCGGGACAGGGGGTCGGAGAGAAGCTTTCTTT.

This clone was observed a few times. This chain links TRBV7-9 with TRBJ2-3; 8 bases are a match to TRBD2. V lost 2 bases and J lost 7; bases outside the gene matches: 8. CDR1 is SEHNR and CDR2 is FQNEAQ in the germline V gene (reference sequence). The CDR3 length is 15 residues. CDR3 sequence reads: CASSLPGLGRNTQYF. The CDR3 DNA follows: TGTGCCAGCAGCTTACCGGGACTAGGTAGGAATACGCAGTATTTT.

The chain couples TRBV13 to TRBJ1-1, with D possibly being TRBD1 (5 bases). CDR1 is PRHDT and CDR2 is FYEKMQ in the germline V gene (reference sequence). The ends were cut back, 4 bases at V and 4 bases at J, with 13 bases in the middle. The CDR3 is 14 amino acids. Written as DNA, the CDR3 is TGTGCCAGCAGCTCAGACCGGGGGGTCACTGAAGCTTTCTTT. Protein product: CASSSDRGVTEAFF.

This rearrangement joins TRBV5-4 to TRBJ1-1, with 9 bases fitting TRBD1. Trimming took 4 bases from V and 6 from J; bases not matched to a gene: 7. The germline V gene has CDR1 SGHNT and CDR2 YYREEE (reference sequence). This CDR3 has 14 amino acids. CDR3 nucleotide sequence: TGTGCCAGCAGCCACCGGGACAGGGCGTCTGAAGCTTTCTTT. Translation gives CASSHRDRASEAFF.

V is TRBV27 and J is TRBJ1-1; tentatively, D is TRBD1 (6 bases). V was shortened by 0 bases and J by 11 bases, with 16 bases between the two germline ends. Looked up from germline, CDR1 is MNHEY and CDR2 is SMNVEV (reference sequence). The CDR3 covers 14 residues. CDR3 amino acids: CASSLSQTWGQAFF. For the CDR3, the DNA is TGTGCCAGCAGTTTATCTCAGACTTGGGGGCAGGCTTTCTTT.

The CDR3 reads CASSFSQETQYF. For the CDR3, the DNA is TGTGCCAGCAGCTTCAGCCAAGAGACCCAGTACTTC. The chain uses TRBV7-9 and TRBJ2-5; no firm D call. Germline V lookup: CDR1 SEHNR, CDR2 FQNEAQ (reference sequence). The CDR3 covers 12 residues. The germline V and J ends were trimmed by 3 bases and 1 base, with 3 bases remaining between them.

The chain carries TRBV19 and TRBJ1-4; D perhaps matches TRBD1 (5 bases). The CDR3 has 14 amino acids. V was cut by 6 bases and J by 6 bases, with 14 bases left in between. Germline V lookup: CDR1 LNHDA, CDR2 SQIVND (reference sequence). Here the CDR3 DNA reads TGTGCCAGTAGCATCTTGGGGCGCGATGAAAAACTGTTTTTT. It specifies CASSILGRDEKLFF.

V gene TRBV7-2 combines with J gene TRBJ1-1, with D perhaps TRBD1 (5 bases). The CDR3 runs 18 residues. Trimming left V 0 bases short and J 3 bases short, with 20 bases between. CDR1 and CDR2 from the germline V gene are SGHTA and FQGNSA. CDR3 sequence: CASSLAPGVAARDTEAFF. The CDR3 nucleotides are TGTGCCAGCAGCTTAGCCCCCGGAGTAGCCGCCAGGGACACTGAAGCTTTCTTT.

This clone has only one observation. This chain connects TRBV28 to TRBJ1-2; 7 nucleotides align to TRBD1. CDR1 and CDR2 from the germline V gene are MDHEN and SYDVKM. The CDR3 length is 16 residues. V was pared by 4 bases and J by 4 bases, with 12 bases of the junction left unmatched. The CDR3 coding sequence is TGTGCCAGCAGTTCCATATCCCCGGGACAGATCTATGGCTACACCTTC. As protein: CASSSISPGQIYGYTF.

V usage is TRBV19 and J usage is TRBJ2-1; 9 positions agree with TRBD1. The germline V gene encodes CDR1 LNHDA and CDR2 SQIVND (reference sequence). This CDR3 spans 15 amino acids. V trimming: 3 bases; J trimming: 2 bases; junction bases outside the gene matches: 2. The CDR3 sequence: CASSIGTGPYNEQFF. The CDR3 DNA follows: TGTGCCAGTAGTATCGGGACAGGGCCCTACAATGAGCAGTTCTTC.

The chain uses TRBV6-6 and TRBJ2-3, with a weak D call TRBD2 (7 bases). Per germline, CDR1 MNHNY and CDR2 SVGAGI (reference sequence). CDR3 length: 14 residues. The chain's CDR3 is CTAGAGSSTDTQYF. The DNA of the CDR3 is TGTACTGCGGGGGCAGGGAGTAGCACAGATACGCAGTATTTT.

The chain couples TRBV9 to TRBJ1-5; 10 bases align to TRBD1. The CDR3 has 15 amino acids. From germline, CDR1 is SGDLS and CDR2 YYNGEE. J lost 4 bases, V lost 2 bases, and 3 bases had no gene match. CDR3 bases: TGTGCCAGCAGCGTGGGGACAGGGGAAAATCAGCCCCAGCATTTT. Translated, it gives CASSVGTGENQPQHF.

V and J are TRBV9 and TRBJ1-5; D ambiguous. Germline-derived CDR1 and CDR2 are SGDLS and YYNGEE. Deletions cut 0 bases from V and 10 bases from J, with 14 bases between. The CDR3 loop spans 14 amino acids. The chain's CDR3 is CASSVGVVPGPQHF. The CDR3 DNA sequence: TGTGCCAGCAGCGTAGGGGTAGTTCCAGGCCCCCAGCATTTT.

This rearrangement joins TRBV7-6 to TRBJ2-7; the D gene is possibly TRBD2 (5 bases). CDR1 SGHVS and CDR2 FNYEAQ come from the germline V gene. The length of the CDR3 is 12 residues. V was trimmed by 5 bases and J by 7 bases, leaving 12 bases between them. DNA of the CDR3: TGTGCCAGCAGCCCCCTACGGGGTGAGCAGTACTTC. Translating it yields CASSPLRGEQYF.

This chain uses TRBV29-1 with TRBJ2-5, with TRBD2 matching 10 bases. Germline CDR1 SQVTM, CDR2 ANQGSEA. The CDR3 covers 13 residues. Unmatched junction bases numbered 4, after V lost 5 bases and J lost 4 bases. The CDR3 here is CSVLLAGAETQYF. The CDR3 nucleotides read TGCAGCGTTCTTCTAGCGGGGGCAGAGACCCAGTACTTC.

This clone was seen a handful of times. V and J are TRBV9 and TRBJ1-3; the D gene is possibly TRBD1 (5 bases). Trimming shortened V by 3 bases and J by 2 bases, and 12 bases separated the two germline ends. The CDR3 has 15 residues. CDR1 is SGDLS, CDR2 YYNGEE, per germline. As DNA, the CDR3 is TGTGCCAGCAGCGAGGACAAACCAGCTGGAAACACCATATATTTT. Encoded protein: CASSEDKPAGNTIYF.

The genes are TRBV6-5 and TRBJ2-7; TRBD2 might be the D (5 bases). Germline lookup yields CDR1 MNHEY and CDR2 SVGAGI. CDR3 length equals 14 residues. V shed 2 bases and J shed 0 bases, with 8 bases lying between them. DNA of the CDR3: TGTGCCAGCAGTTACCGGACTGGCTCCTACGAGCAGTACTTC. Protein product: CASSYRTGSYEQYF.

V gene TRBV27 combines with J gene TRBJ2-4; TRBD1 might be the D (6 bases). Looked up from germline, CDR1 is MNHEY and CDR2 is SMNVEV (reference sequence). This CDR3 contains 14 residues. Trimming shortened V by 5 bases and J by 1 base, and 9 bases separated the two germline ends. CDR3 nucleotide sequence: TGTGCCAGCAGTCCAGGGGTGGCCAAAAACATTCAGTACTTC. Protein product: CASSPGVAKNIQYF.

The gene calls are TRBV2 and TRBJ1-5, with no clear D. CDR3 length: 17 residues. Germline loops: CDR1 SNHLY, CDR2 FYNNEI. Between the trimmed V and J ends, which lost 2 bases and 2 bases, there was a span of 16 bases. CDR3 DNA sequence: TGTGCCAGCAGTGAAAAACTCCTCGCGAGGGGCAATCAGCCCCAGCATTTT. Protein: CASSEKLLARGNQPQHF.

The chain has TRBV9 and TRBJ1-3; D ambiguous. The CDR3 sequence is 12 residues long. Trimming removed 6 bases at V and 2 bases at J, with 6 bases between. The germline gives CDR1 SGDLS, CDR2 YYNGEE. In nucleotides, the CDR3 is TGTGCCAGCAACAACCCTGGAAACACCATATATTTT. This sequence encodes CASNNPGNTIYF.

The chain is built from TRBV27 and TRBJ2-1; the match to TRBD2 covers 15 bases. In germline, CDR1 is MNHEY, CDR2 SMNVEV (reference sequence). This CDR3 comprises 14 residues. J was trimmed by 8 bases and V by 6 bases; bases with no gene match: 2. This chain's CDR3 is CASRGLAGGYEQFF. CDR3 coding DNA: TGTGCCAGCAGAGGACTAGCGGGGGGGTATGAGCAGTTCTTC.

This chain joins TRBV7-6 and TRBJ2-7; 7 bases map to TRBD1. Trimming cost V 5 bases and J 5 bases; bases outside gene matches: 12. The CDR3 runs 15 residues. The germline V gene encodes CDR1 SGHVS and CDR2 FNYEAQ. As DNA, the CDR3 is TGTGCCAGCAGCCGGCCCAACAGGGGTATCCACGAGCAGTACTTC. It specifies CASSRPNRGIHEQYF.

This clone occurred once. The chain's CDR3 is CASGLWPPEGLAGGIRQETQYF. CDR3 DNA sequence: TGTGCTAGTGGTTTGTGGCCCCCCGAGGGGCTAGCGGGGGGCATAAGACAAGAGACCCAGTACTTC. The chain employs TRBV12-5 and TRBJ2-5, with 11 bases that match TRBD2. V trimming: 2 bases; J trimming: 2 bases; junction bases outside the gene matches: 22. The CDR3 contains 22 residues. Germline values: CDR1 LGHNT, CDR2 FRNRAP.

The chain is built from TRBV7-8 and TRBJ1-5; D is perhaps TRBD1 (5 bases). Germline CDR1 is SGHVS and CDR2 is FQNEAQ. The CDR3 is made up of 18 amino acids. The V and J ends lost 5 bases and 2 bases respectively, with 22 bases between them. CDR3 DNA sequence: TGTGCCAGCAGCCCGGATCTAGGGCCTTGGGGCGGCAATCAGCCCCAGCATTTT. This gives the protein CASSPDLGPWGGNQPQHF.